The text below deals with one T cell receptor (beta chain). The antigen is undetermined. The CDR3 contains 16 residues. With 1 base removed from V and 5 bases from J, the gap between germline ends came to 17 bases. In germline, CDR1 is SEHNR, CDR2 FQNEAQ (reference sequence). The sample is drawn from a study of cytomegalovirus exposure and HLA in healthy donors. Study-wide background: HLA-typed donors contributed around 88 million unique TCRs, which were held in an early data release.

The PCR made use of 60 Vbeta and 13 Jbeta primers. Data came from immunoSEQ multiplex PCR; TCRdb stores just in-frame clones and leaves some out. The profile shows over 150,000 clones, around 80% of them singletons. Study-wide findings and caveats: Later work found that TCR association rates differed between HLA loci; DRB1 had the most and HLA-C the fewest. Investigators reported under 200 TCR beta chains as tied to cytomegalovirus.

Source material: PBMCs. V and J are TRBV7-9 and TRBJ2-5; maybe TRBD2 (6 bases). This receptor was taken from a man aged 18 to 30 in good health and CMV-seronegative. The CDR3 bases are TGTGCCAGCAGCTTAGTACAAGGGACTCACTTTGAGACCCAGTACTTC. It translates to CASSLVQGTHFETQYF.